The 22 T cell receptor beta chains given below trace back to one sample, sequenced in a study of blood T cell repertoires in COVID-19. The assay was immunoSEQ multiplex PCR, and TCRdb's table has in-frame clones only and misses some. Altogether approximately 150,000 clones are present, approximately 79% being singletons, with the ten largest covering less than 20%. Material for sequencing was peripheral blood. The receptor source for this set is a woman of 80 years or more with acute or convalescent COVID-19.

The rearrangement uses TRBV10-3 and TRBJ2-7, with a tentative D call TRBD1 (6 bases). V gave up 4 bases and J gave up 5 bases, with 21 bases separating them. Per germline, CDR1 ENHRY and CDR2 SYGVKD. The CDR3 has 16 amino acids. The CDR3 nucleotides are TGTGCCATCAGTGGAACCAGCACAGGGATGTCCCACGAGCAGTACTTC. Translating gives CAISGTSTGMSHEQYF.

The V call is TRBV2, the J call TRBJ2-7; 10 nucleotides line up with TRBD1. CDR1 and CDR2 (germline): SNHLY, FYNNEI. V shed 7 bases, J shed 3 bases, and the junction held 6 bases outside the gene matches. The CDR3 runs to 14 residues. The CDR3 is CASKDRGPLYEQYF. CDR3 nucleotides: TGTGCCAGCAAAGACAGGGGGCCCCTCTACGAGCAGTACTTC. The whole variable domain, filled in from reference TRBV2 and TRBJ2-7, reads EPEVTQTPSHQVTQMGQEVILRCVPISNHLYFYWYRQILGQKVEFLVSFYNNEISEKSEIFDDQFSVERPDGSNFTLKIRSTKLEDSAMYFCASKDRGPLYEQYFGPGTRLTVT.

A word on this clone: Given a much more abundant clone one base away, this may be a read error. The rearrangement joins TRBV5-4 to TRBJ1-1; D is ambiguous. The ends were cut back, 4 bases at V and 1 base at J, with 2 bases in the middle. The germline V gene has CDR1 SGHNT and CDR2 YYREEE (reference sequence). The CDR3 length is 11 residues. CDR3 DNA sequence: TGTGCCAGCAGCCAGAACACTGAAGCTTTCTTT. Its translation is CASSQNTEAFF.

The chain couples TRBV5-1 to TRBJ2-7, with 9 bases that match TRBD2. Germline V gene lookup returns CDR1 SGHRS and CDR2 YFSETQ. V gave up 7 bases and J gave up 2 bases; unmatched junction bases: 7. This CDR3 is built from 14 residues. The CDR3 here is CASRNSGSTYEQYF. The CDR3 bases are TGCGCCAGCCGAAATAGCGGGAGCACCTACGAGCAGTACTTC. Full variable domain (rest looked up from reference TRBV5-1 and TRBJ2-7): KAGVTQTPRYLIKTRGQQVTLSCSPISGHRSVSWYQQTPGQGLQFLFEYFSETQRNKGNFPGRFSGRQFSNSRSEMNVSTLELGDSALYLCASRNSGSTYEQYFGPGTRLTVT.

This chain uses TRBV5-1 with TRBJ2-1; the D gene is possibly TRBD2 (6 bases). Trimming removed 3 bases from V and 8 bases from J, with 18 bases in between. The CDR3 consists of 15 residues. From germline, CDR1 is SGHRS and CDR2 YFSETQ. CDR3 region: CASSSSAGPLDEQFF. The CDR3 DNA follows: TGCGCCAGCAGCTCCAGCGCGGGACCCCTCGATGAGCAGTTCTTC.

This sequence joins TRBV30 and TRBJ2-5, with a possible D match to TRBD1 (6 bases). CDR1 and CDR2 from the germline V gene are GTSNPN and SVGIG (reference sequence). The V gene lost 0 bases and the J gene lost 9 bases, with 17 bases spanning the gap. This CDR3 is 14 amino acids long. The CDR3 coding sequence is TGTGCCTGGAGTGTGGAACAGGGAGTGGCTGCCCAGTACTTC. As protein: CAWSVEQGVAAQYF.

This clone was picked up one time. The chain joins TRBV5-5 to TRBJ1-1, with a possible D match to TRBD1 (5 bases). Germline CDR1 and CDR2: SGHKS and YYEKEE (reference sequence). V shed 0 bases and J shed 5 bases, with 14 bases lying between them. There are 15 residues in the CDR3. In DNA, the CDR3 is TGTGCCAGCAGCTTGGCCGGGCAGGGTTGGACTGAAGCTTTCTTT. As protein: CASSLAGQGWTEAFF.

This clone was seen more than once but under ten times. The genes are TRBV2 and TRBJ1-2; no definite D call. This CDR3 contains 13 residues. V was trimmed by 3 bases and J by 0 bases, leaving 5 bases between them. The germline CDR1 and CDR2 sequences are SNHLY and FYNNEI. CDR3 residues: CASSEETNYGYTF. The DNA of the CDR3 is TGTGCCAGCAGTGAGGAGACTAACTATGGCTACACCTTC.

The rearrangement uses TRBV2 and TRBJ2-2, with D possibly being TRBD2 (6 bases). Trimming left V 6 bases short and J 2 bases short, with 13 bases between. The germline V gene has CDR1 SNHLY and CDR2 FYNNEI. This CDR3 has 15 amino acids. DNA of the CDR3: TGTGCCAGCAGGGCCGGGACTCTTAACACCGGGGAGCTGTTTTTT. Protein product: CASRAGTLNTGELFF.

The chain joins TRBV7-8 to TRBJ1-3; D not certain. V was cut by 5 bases and J by 8 bases, with 7 bases left in between. This CDR3 is built from 11 residues. The germline V gene encodes CDR1 SGHVS and CDR2 FQNEAQ. The CDR3 region has the DNA TGTGCCAGCAGCCCCGGTTACACCATATATTTT. Translation: CASSPGYTIYF.

The rearrangement uses TRBV4-3 and TRBJ1-6; D unclear. Germline CDR1 LGHNA, CDR2 YSLEER. The CDR3 is 14 amino acids. The V end was cut by 4 bases, the J end by 8 bases, with 12 bases between. CDR3 sequence (DNA): TGCGCCAGCAGCCCAGGAGGTCCAGATTCACCCCTCCACTTT. This encodes CASSPGGPDSPLHF.

The genes are TRBV18 and TRBJ1-4; 7 bases are a match to TRBD1. The CDR3 consists of 15 residues. Germline V CDR1 and CDR2: KGHSH, LQKENI. J was trimmed by 3 bases and V by 3 bases; bases with no gene match: 4. This chain's CDR3 is CASSPTGVANEKLFF. The CDR3 nucleotides are TGTGCCAGCTCACCTACAGGGGTGGCTAATGAAAAACTGTTTTTT.

The V call is TRBV7-2, the J call TRBJ1-6; TRBD1 matches 7 bases. The V gene end was trimmed by 1 base and the J gene end by 6 bases; junction bases not matched to a gene: 3. The CDR3 is made up of 15 amino acids. CDR1 SGHTA and CDR2 FQGNSA come from the germline V gene. CDR3 region: CASSLEGGGNSPLHF. Here the CDR3 DNA reads TGTGCCAGCAGCTTAGAAGGGGGCGGTAATTCACCCCTCCACTTT.

The J gene is TRBJ2-7, the V gene TRBV11-1, with 15 bases aligning to TRBD2. V trimming: 5 bases; J trimming: 4 bases; junction bases outside the gene matches: 3. This CDR3 is 15 amino acids long. The V gene's germline CDR1 is SGHAT and CDR2 FQDESV (reference sequence). CDR3 in amino acids: CASSPGLAGGYEQYF. CDR3 sequence (DNA): TGTGCCAGCAGCCCGGGACTAGCGGGAGGATACGAGCAGTACTTC.

In this sample, this clone turned up once. V gene TRBV7-6 combines with J gene TRBJ2-1; possible D gene TRBD1, 6 bases. CDR3 size: 14 residues. V dropped 3 bases and J dropped 6 bases, with 12 bases sitting between them. CDR1 SGHVS and CDR2 FNYEAQ come from the germline V gene. The CDR3: CASSFDRSGNEQFF. DNA for the CDR3: TGTGCCAGCAGCTTTGACAGGTCTGGCAATGAGCAGTTCTTC.

The J gene is TRBJ2-2, the V gene TRBV5-1, with a weak D call TRBD2 (6 bases). Trimming removed 6 bases at V and 9 bases at J, with 27 bases between. CDR3 length equals 17 residues. Germline V gene data show CDR1 as SGHRS and CDR2 as YFSETQ. The CDR3 nucleotides read TGCGCCAGCACCCCGGGGACCGGGGGAGGACGACACCGGGAGCTGTTTTTT. This sequence encodes CASTPGTGGGRHRELFF.

For the CDR3, the DNA is TGTGCCAGTAAGGGGGGACAGCGCTATCAGCCCCAGCATTTT. Amino acid sequence: CASKGGQRYQPQHF. The chain has TRBV19 and TRBJ1-5, with 7 bases aligning to TRBD1. CDR1 and CDR2 (germline): LNHDA, SQIVND (reference sequence). The CDR3 runs 14 residues. With 7 bases clipped from V and 5 bases from J, the junction kept 8 bases outside the gene matches.

The sample holds a few counts of this clone. The chain couples TRBV27 to TRBJ2-7; 11 nucleotides align to TRBD2. There are 15 residues in the CDR3. With V trimmed by 5 bases and J by 5 bases, 8 bases remained unmatched. The germline CDR1 and CDR2 sequences are MNHEY and SMNVEV (reference sequence). The CDR3 region is CASSNSGRARNEQYF. The CDR3 DNA is TGTGCCAGCAGTAATAGCGGGAGGGCCCGGAACGAGCAGTACTTC.

There are a few counts of this clone. The genes are TRBV4-1 and TRBJ1-2; the D gene is possibly TRBD1 (6 bases). Trimming pared 0 bases from V and 0 bases from J, leaving 14 bases between. This CDR3 comprises 17 residues. Germline CDR1 and CDR2: MGHRA and YSYEKL. The CDR3 DNA reads TGCGCCAGCAGCCAAGAATGGGGGCGCAAGGCTAACTATGGCTACACCTTC. Translated: CASSQEWGRKANYGYTF.

This sequence joins TRBV11-2 and TRBJ1-2; 7 bases are shared with TRBD1. This CDR3 is built from 14 residues. V trimming: 4 bases; J trimming: 6 bases; junction bases outside the gene matches: 8. Per the germline V gene, CDR1 is SGHAT and CDR2 is FQNNGV. CDR3 sequence (DNA): TGTGCCAGCAGCTCCCAACAGGGGTGGGATGGCTACACCTTC. Translated, it gives CASSSQQGWDGYTF.

V usage is TRBV7-2 and J usage is TRBJ1-1; D perhaps matches TRBD1 (5 bases). V dropped 6 bases and J dropped 1 base, with 9 bases sitting between them. Per the germline V gene, CDR1 is SGHTA and CDR2 is FQGNSA. The CDR3 runs 13 residues. The CDR3 loop is CASRLGQNTEAFF. The CDR3, as DNA: TGTGCCAGCAGATTGGGGCAGAACACTGAAGCTTTCTTT.

This chain connects TRBV19 to TRBJ1-1; no clear D gene. The germline V gene has CDR1 LNHDA and CDR2 SQIVND (reference sequence). Trimming cost V 6 bases and J 1 base, with 9 bases left between them. The CDR3 spans 13 residues. CDR3 loop: CASRGTRNTEAFF. CDR3 bases: TGTGCCAGTAGGGGCACAAGGAACACTGAAGCTTTCTTT.